The following is a T cell receptor beta chain sequence with its context. This clonotype was recorded at least ten times. Its antigen remains undetermined. Nothing much larger sits one base from this clone, and base qualities are not available. This sample is drawn from a study of T cells in Graves' hyperthyroidism and ophthalmopathy (dated by TCRdb to 2018 to 2020). Regarding the complete study: Peripheral blood was sampled at the time of initial diagnosis, prior to any treatment. To identify distinguishing TCR V-J signatures, a discovery cohort of roughly 100 patients was used, comprising under 45 with Graves' ophthalmopathy and some 57 with stable Graves' hyperthyroidism. Prospective prediction of ophthalmopathy was tested in an independent validation cohort of 18 hyperthyroidism patients and 15 to 17 patients who later progressed to ophthalmopathy. The 95 to 100 discovery patients were randomly split 7:3 into training and test sets. In roughly six Graves' hyperthyroidism patients, the study also compared T-cell repertoires from thyroid tissue with T-cell repertoires from blood. After blood sampling, hyperthyroidism patients were treated with methimazole at a starting dose of 30 mg daily, and ophthalmopathy patients were treated with high-dose intravenous methylprednisolone. TCR Vbeta CDR3 sequencing of approximately 140 peripheral blood samples (approximately 44 ophthalmopathy, about 80 hyperthyroidism and approximately 17 progressor patients) is reported in the paper.

At the junction V is shortened by 8 bases and J by 1 base; bases outside the gene matches: 1. Including the terminal cysteine and phenylalanine, the CDR3 comprises 12 residues. The sequence is cut down to CDR3 DNA, 36 bases in frame from base 1. CDR1 GTSNPN and CDR2 SVGIG are derived from the germline V gene (reference sequence). The paper as a whole reports these results and caveats: No statistical method was used to fix the sample size in advance, and group allocation was not hidden from the investigators. Most expanded thyroid clonotypes (frequency above 0.001) were also detected in blood, a finding suggesting that blood repertoires may reflect thyroid immune responses. A 13 V-J signature model separated ophthalmopathy from stable hyperthyroidism, with roughly 88% sensitivity and 81.08% specificity in cross-validation and 80%/75% in testing. In validation, the model predicted progression to ophthalmopathy a median of roughly 6.5 months before onset, with roughly 70% sensitivity and roughly 77% specificity.

The TCR beta CDR3 regions were amplified from RNA transcripts. The first round of RT-PCR for the TCR CDR3 was performed with the HTBI primer set and the Qiagen OneStep RT-PCR kit. Libraries were constructed in a second round of multiplex PCR, after which size selection and purification were performed. Sequencing of the libraries was done on an Illumina HiSeq2000 using paired-end 100 bp reads. Per the original workflow: Raw data were processed with SOAPnuke, discarding reads with adapters, uncalled bases, mean Phred below 15, or no exact constant-primer or identifier match. High-quality paired reads were merged with COPE v1.2.5, and unique nucleotide sequences were defined as clonotypes. MiTCR v1.1 was used to align clonotypes to the IMGT TRBV, TRBD and TRBJ reference segments. Only V-J combinations with frequency above 0.0001, covering 99.2% of repertoires, were analysed. A TCS score was defined as the ratio of F50 (clonal expansion) to E x V (chaos), with BLOSUM62-based TCRdist applied between CDR3 peptides within each V-J. Welch's t-statistics and random forest reduced fewer than 600 V-J features to about 13, which were used in a naive Bayes classifier (R e1071). TCRdb ran its own pipeline on the public reads, namely fastp trimming at Q25 and MiXCR clone calling, and kept in-frame beta chains. Entries are consolidated by CDR3 protein sequence, retaining the most common genes and DNA. The authors' filters were not applied to this entry. The sample includes about 290,000 distinct CDR3 sequences, with about 15% observed a single time. 33% of the sample comes from the top ten.

Stable Graves' hyperthyroidism was defined as no progression to ophthalmopathy during 18 months of follow-up. The hyperthyroidism patients were between 18 and 65 years old and newly diagnosed, with a disease duration of less than 2 months. Any patient with an uncontrolled infection, another autoimmune disease, pregnancy or lactation was excluded. Diagnoses were established on the basis of clinical symptoms, serum thyroxine and TRAb, thyroid ultrasound, and orbital computed tomography. PBMCs were separated from roughly 10 ml of fresh peripheral blood using Ficoll-Paque density gradient centrifugation. Trizol reagent was used to extract total RNA, and RNA quality was then checked on an Agilent 2100 Bioanalyzer.

Sequencing input: blood. The source is a man between 25 and 39 years old with Graves' hyperthyroidism. The V gene is TRBV30 and the J gene is TRBJ1-1; 10 middle bases align to TRBD1. The CDR3 has the sequence CARDRGNTEAFF. Read as DNA, the sequence is TGTGCCAGGGACAGGGGGAACACTGAAGCTTTCTTT.